The source of this TCR beta chain is a study of early T cells in non-severe SARS-CoV-2 infection. Study at large: Sequenced bulk RNA came from whole blood that was unsorted, and chains were unpaired.

The CDR3 is 15 residues long. CDR1 and CDR2 from the germline V gene are KGHSH and LQKENI. Unique molecular identifiers (one per individual cDNA molecule) were attached. TCRdb called the 5' RACE reads again in MiXCR, with one record for every CDR3 protein. The repertoire holds tens of thousands of distinct CDR3 sequences, with about 9.9% as singletons. Concerning this clonotype itself: A much larger clone is a single base away; this may be a read error.

The rearrangement joins TRBV18 to TRBJ2-2, with a weak D call TRBD2 (5 bases). Source material: whole blood. The sequence was obtained from an adult who was a healthcare worker with PCR-confirmed SARS-CoV-2 infection or an uninfected control (not recorded which). For the CDR3, the DNA is TGTGCCAGCTCACCACGGGCGGCGAACACCGGGGAGCAGTTTTTT. Its translation is CASSPRAANTGEQFF.